The 10 T cell receptor beta chains presented below share a single source sample, sequenced in a study of a mutant IDH1 vaccine in newly diagnosed glioma. This sample's time point: week 47, end of study. Each dose of the vaccine consisted of 300 ug of mutant IDH1 20-mer peptide, with topical imiquimod. No antigen has been identified for these receptors. Sequenced by immunoSEQ multiplex PCR; TCRdb stores in-frame clones only, minus some. The sample includes about 94,000 clones, roughly nine tenths of them seen just once. The sample here was PBMCs, taken from a glioma patient whose treatment included an IDH1 peptide vaccine. These receptors came from a woman in her forties or fifties with glioma.

The chain joins TRBV10-3 to TRBJ2-3; 10 bases map to TRBD2. The length of the CDR3 is 14 residues. Germline lookup yields CDR1 ENHRY and CDR2 SYGVKD. Trimming cost V 6 bases and J 1 base; bases outside gene matches: 1. CDR3 coding DNA: TGTGCCATCAGGAGCGGGAGGGGCACAGATACGCAGTATTTT. Protein product: CAIRSGRGTDTQYF.

With regard to this clone: At one end the junction does not follow the germline gene, possibly because of a read error. CDR3 coding DNA: TGTGCTAGCAGCTTAGAGGCAGGGGAGGTAAGCTACGAGCAGTACTTC. Amino acid sequence: CASSLEAGEVSYEQYF. The chain recombines TRBV7-7 with TRBJ2-7, with D perhaps matching TRBD1 or TRBD2 (6 bases each). The CDR3 has 16 amino acids. Looked up from germline, CDR1 is SSHAT and CDR2 is FNYEAQ (reference sequence). Full variable domain (outside the CDR3, taken from reference TRBV7-7 and TRBJ2-7): GAGVSQSPRYKVTKRGQDVTLRCDPISSHATLYWYQQALGQGPEFLTYFNYEAQPDKSGLPSDRFSAERPEGSISTLTIQRTEQRDSAMYRCASSLEAGEVSYEQYFGPGTRLTVT.

This clone was observed a few times. The chain uses TRBV2 and TRBJ1-2, with TRBD1 matching over 8 bases. The CDR3 has 14 residues. J was trimmed by 6 bases and V by 2 bases; bases with no gene match: 5. The germline gives CDR1 SNHLY, CDR2 FYNNEI. The CDR3 nucleotides are TGTGCCAGCAGTGAATCAACAGGGGGTGATGGCTACACCTTC. Residues: CASSESTGGDGYTF.

The rearrangement joins TRBV5-1 to TRBJ2-1; D possibly corresponds to TRBD1 (5 bases). This CDR3 spans 20 amino acids. Germline assignment: CDR1 SGHRS and CDR2 YFSETQ. The ends were cut back, 9 bases at V and 6 bases at J, with 37 bases in the middle. CDR3 sequence: CATRVSSLSSRTEFFNEQFF. For the CDR3, the DNA is TGCGCCACCAGGGTCAGCAGCTTGAGCTCACGGACCGAATTTTTCAATGAGCAGTTCTTC.

The chain carries TRBV5-8 and TRBJ2-3, with no clear D. V was pared by 4 bases and J by 2 bases, with 11 bases between. This CDR3 comprises 14 residues. Germline V gene data show CDR1 as SGHTS and CDR2 as YDEGEE. Written as DNA, the CDR3 is TGTGCCAGCAGCCCCGGAGCCCTCACAGATACGCAGTATTTT. As protein: CASSPGALTDTQYF.

The gene calls are TRBV6-5 and TRBJ1-4; 9 positions match TRBD1. The CDR3 is made up of 14 amino acids. The germline CDR1 and CDR2 sequences are MNHEY and SVGAGI. The trim removed 5 bases at V and 4 bases at J, leaving 2 bases unmatched. The CDR3 protein is CASSPTGGNEKLFF. DNA of the CDR3: TGTGCCAGCAGTCCGACAGGGGGTAATGAAAAACTGTTTTTT.

This chain joins TRBV6-5 and TRBJ2-7; 10 bases align to TRBD1. With V trimmed by 6 bases and J by 5 bases, 10 bases remained unmatched. Looked up from germline, CDR1 is MNHEY and CDR2 is SVGAGI. The CDR3 extends over 15 amino acids. CDR3 coding DNA: TGTGCCAGCAGCCAAAGGGACAGGGGTCTAAACGAGCAGTACTTC. This codes for CASSQRDRGLNEQYF.

The V and J genes are TRBV28 and TRBJ2-3; TRBD2 might be the D (6 bases). CDR1 and CDR2 from the germline V gene are MDHEN and SYDVKM. V was pared by 1 base and J by 3 bases, with 8 bases between. The CDR3 sequence is 14 residues long. This CDR3 is CASSLSRETDTQYF. The DNA for the CDR3 is TGTGCCAGCAGTTTATCTCGGGAGACAGATACGCAGTATTTT.

This clone was seen once. The CDR3: CASSSGPIQPQHF. The CDR3 DNA follows: TGTGCCAGCAGCTCCGGACCCATCCAGCCCCAGCATTTT. This sequence joins TRBV5-6 and TRBJ1-5; D gene ambiguous. Germline CDR1 reads SGHDT; CDR2 reads YYEEEE. Trimming removed 3 bases at V and 7 bases at J, with 11 bases between. The CDR3 covers 13 residues.

This clone showed up just a few times. In DNA, the CDR3 is TGTGCCAGCAGTAGCGGGGTTAACACCGGGGAGCTGTTTTTT. Translation gives CASSSGVNTGELFF. V usage is TRBV6-5 and J usage is TRBJ2-2, with 7 bases matching TRBD2. J lost 2 bases, V lost 5 bases, and 2 bases had no gene match. Germline CDR1 and CDR2: MNHEY and SVGAGI. This CDR3 has 14 amino acids.